These 11 T cell receptor beta chains originate from one sample sequenced in a study of regulatory T cells in long-lasting Graves disease. The time point was: newly diagnosed GD, antithyroid drugs for less than 3 months. PBMC RNA served as the TCR library source. Construction of the TCR beta libraries employed iRepertoire HTBI primers in conjunction with Arm-PCR of CDR3 regions. TCRdb itself ran the multiplex PCR reads through MiXCR, one entry per CDR3 protein. The profile shows around 480,000 distinct CDR3 sequences, roughly 15% of them singletons. The same sample was also studied in work on T cells in Graves' hyperthyroidism and ophthalmopathy.

This specimen was peripheral blood mononuclear cells (PBMCs), taken at new diagnosis, from a patient treated with antithyroid drugs. These receptors were collected from a man aged 35-49 years with Graves disease.

In its sample, this clonotype was seen many times. V gene TRBV6-9 combines with J gene TRBJ2-1; TRBD2 matches at 10 bases. CDR1 and CDR2 (germline): MNHGY, SVAAGI. The CDR3 has 13 amino acids. J gave up 9 bases and V 3 bases, and 2 bases lay outside the gene matches. The CDR3 reads CASSYWTSGEQFF. DNA for the CDR3: TGTGCCAGCAGTTACTGGACTAGCGGTGAGCAGTTCTTC.

This clonotype was counted at least ten times. J is TRBJ1-2 and V is TRBV5-1; the D is unclear. This CDR3 has 17 amino acids. Germline V gene lookup returns CDR1 SGHRS and CDR2 YFSETQ. Trimming left V 4 bases short and J 3 bases short, with 22 bases between. The CDR3 region has the DNA TGCGCCAGCAGCCGTTCATGGGCTTCCTTGTTGGACTATGGCTACACCTTC. Translation: CASSRSWASLLDYGYTF.

The chain uses TRBV10-3 and TRBJ2-1, with 8 bases fitting TRBD2. Per the germline V gene, CDR1 is ENHRY and CDR2 is SYGVKD. This CDR3 spans 14 amino acids. With 5 bases clipped from V and 8 bases from J, the junction kept 8 bases outside the gene matches. CDR3 sequence: CAISHTSGDHEQFF. DNA for the CDR3: TGTGCCATCAGTCACACTAGCGGAGACCATGAGCAGTTCTTC.

Note on this clonotype: Without the conserved terminal phenylalanine or tryptophan, this CDR3 likely stems from a read error. The J gene is TRBJ2-7, the V gene TRBV5-1; 7 positions agree with TRBD1. Germline assignment: CDR1 SGHRS and CDR2 YFSETQ. The CDR3 is 16 residues long. V was pared by 3 bases and J by 4 bases, with 13 bases of the junction left unmatched. The DNA for the CDR3 is TGCGCCAGCAGCTCTTTTAAGGGGGCTAGTAGTTACGAGCAGTACTCC. Translated, it gives CASSSFKGASSYEQYS.

This clonotype was observed a few times. The J gene is TRBJ1-1, the V gene TRBV20-1; D is uncertain. The germline gives CDR1 DFQATT, CDR2 SNEGSKA (reference sequence). V was cut by 1 base and J by 1 base, with 7 bases left in between. The CDR3 has 13 residues. This chain's CDR3 is CSARATANTEAFF. The DNA for the CDR3 is TGCAGTGCTAGAGCAACAGCGAACACTGAAGCTTTCTTT.

Ten or more counts support this clonotype. V is TRBV7-9 and J is TRBJ2-4; D is unresolved. Germline CDR1 and CDR2: SEHNR and FQNEAQ (reference sequence). The CDR3 totals 15 residues. V was pared by 4 bases and J by 7 bases, with 17 bases between. CDR3 loop: CASSSSHGLGNIQYF. DNA for the CDR3: TGTGCCAGCAGCTCCAGCCACGGATTAGGGAACATTCAGTACTTC. The full variable domain, its missing parts supplied by reference TRBV7-9 and TRBJ2-4, is DTGVSQNPRHKITKRGQNVTFRCDPISEHNRLYWYRQTLGQGPEFLTYFQNEAQLEKSRLLSDRFSAERPKGSFSTLEIQRTEQGDSAMYLCASSSSHGLGNIQYFGAGTRLSVL.

This clonotype was seen at least ten times. This chain joins TRBV12-3 or TRBV12-4 and TRBJ1-2; 8 bases are shared with TRBD1. The CDR3 is made up of 14 amino acids. V lost 1 base to trimming and J lost 4 bases; unmatched junction nucleotides: 2. CDR3 sequence: CASSLDRGIYGYTF. DNA of the CDR3: TGTGCCAGCAGTTTAGACAGGGGGATCTATGGCTACACCTTC.

This clonotype has at least ten counts. V gene TRBV29-1 combines with J gene TRBJ2-1; 11 nucleotides match TRBD2. V shed 7 bases and J 4 bases; nucleotides not matched to a gene: 12. This CDR3 spans 16 amino acids. Germline V gene data show CDR1 as SQVTM and CDR2 as ANQGSEA. The CDR3 is CSGSVGTSGLYNEQFF. CDR3 in DNA: TGCAGCGGATCGGTTGGGACTAGCGGACTATACAATGAGCAGTTCTTC.

Concerning this clonotype itself: This may be a read error, as it is one base from a much larger clone. The V gene is TRBV7-9, the J gene TRBJ2-7; D may be TRBD1 or TRBD2 (5 bases each). Near its end, the DNA agrees better with TRBJ2-3, so the J call may be wrong. Looked up from germline, CDR1 is SEHNR and CDR2 is FQNEAQ (reference sequence). The CDR3 extends over 15 amino acids. CDR3 DNA: TGTGCCGGCAGCTTAGCGCATGGGGGTGCAGATACGCAGTATTTT. The encoded protein is CAGSLAHGGADTQYF.

This clonotype was detected a few times. This chain joins TRBV24-1 and TRBJ1-2; 9 bases are shared with TRBD1. The CDR3 has 15 residues. V shed 4 bases, J shed 4 bases, and the junction held 6 bases outside the gene matches. The germline gives CDR1 KGHDR, CDR2 SFDVKD. CDR3: CATSETGGASYGYTF. In DNA, the CDR3 is TGTGCCACCAGTGAAACAGGGGGCGCAAGCTATGGCTACACCTTC.

Concerning this clonotype: With a far larger clone one base away, a read error is the likely cause. This sequence joins TRBV5-6 and TRBJ1-5; a weak D match, TRBD1 (6 bases). From germline, CDR1 is SGHDT and CDR2 YYEEEE. Deletions cut 2 bases from V and 2 bases from J, with 8 bases between. This CDR3 is built from 14 residues. DNA of the CDR3: TGTGCCAGCAGCTTCCGACAGGGCAATCAGCCCCAGCATTTT. This sequence encodes CASSFRQGNQPQHF.